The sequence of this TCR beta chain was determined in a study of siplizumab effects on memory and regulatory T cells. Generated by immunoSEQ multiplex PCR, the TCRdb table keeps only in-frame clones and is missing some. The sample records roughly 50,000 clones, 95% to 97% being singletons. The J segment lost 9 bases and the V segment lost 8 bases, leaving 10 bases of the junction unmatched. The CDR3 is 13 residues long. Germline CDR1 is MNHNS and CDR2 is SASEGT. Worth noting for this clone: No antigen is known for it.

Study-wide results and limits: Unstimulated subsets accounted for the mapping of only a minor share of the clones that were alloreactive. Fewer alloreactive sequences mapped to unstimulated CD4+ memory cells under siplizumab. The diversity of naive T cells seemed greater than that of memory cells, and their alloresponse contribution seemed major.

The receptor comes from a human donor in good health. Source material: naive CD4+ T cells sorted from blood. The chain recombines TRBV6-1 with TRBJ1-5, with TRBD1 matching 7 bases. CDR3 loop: CASDRASIGPQHF. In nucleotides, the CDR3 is TGTGCCAGCGACAGGGCTAGCATCGGGCCCCAGCATTTT.